This T cell receptor beta chain was captured in a study of T-cell reconstitution after alpha-beta-depleted transplantation in children. Preparing the TCRbeta library involved the use of unique molecular identifiers. TCRdb re-analysed the PCR reads in MiXCR, keeping a single row per CDR3 protein. The top ten hold 27% of the sample, which has 80,000 or so distinct CDR3 sequences, 13% to 15% seen once. This CDR3 region has 14 residues. The germline CDR1 and CDR2 sequences are MGHDK and SYGVNS. Between the trimmed V and J ends, which lost 0 bases and 4 bases, there was a span of 7 bases. This clonotype was recorded a few times.

The source was PBMCs, mostly from graft donor cells, collected 180 days after TCRalphabeta/CD19-depleted stem cell transplant. This sequence originates from a male patient between 2 and 9 years old who had a stem cell transplant for acute lymphoblastic leukemia, so the T cells may come from the graft donor. The gene calls are TRBV25-1 and TRBJ2-1; D is uncertain. CDR3 residues: CASSEYAAYNEQFF. CDR3 in DNA: TGTGCCAGCAGTGAATATGCAGCTTACAATGAGCAGTTCTTC.